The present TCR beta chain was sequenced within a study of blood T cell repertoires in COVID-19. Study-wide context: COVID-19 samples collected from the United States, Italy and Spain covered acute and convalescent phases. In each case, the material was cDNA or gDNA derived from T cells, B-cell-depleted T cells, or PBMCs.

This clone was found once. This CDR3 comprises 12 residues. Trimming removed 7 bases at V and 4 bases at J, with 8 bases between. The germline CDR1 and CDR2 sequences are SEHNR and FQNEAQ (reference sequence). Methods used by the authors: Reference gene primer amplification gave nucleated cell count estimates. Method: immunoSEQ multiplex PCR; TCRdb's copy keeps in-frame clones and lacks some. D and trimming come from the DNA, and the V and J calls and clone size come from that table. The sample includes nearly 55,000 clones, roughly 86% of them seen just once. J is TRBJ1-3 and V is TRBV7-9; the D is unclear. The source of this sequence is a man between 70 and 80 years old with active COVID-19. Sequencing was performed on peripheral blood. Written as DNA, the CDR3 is TGTGCCAGCACCCCCGGGGGAAACACCATATATTTT. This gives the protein CASTPGGNTIYF.